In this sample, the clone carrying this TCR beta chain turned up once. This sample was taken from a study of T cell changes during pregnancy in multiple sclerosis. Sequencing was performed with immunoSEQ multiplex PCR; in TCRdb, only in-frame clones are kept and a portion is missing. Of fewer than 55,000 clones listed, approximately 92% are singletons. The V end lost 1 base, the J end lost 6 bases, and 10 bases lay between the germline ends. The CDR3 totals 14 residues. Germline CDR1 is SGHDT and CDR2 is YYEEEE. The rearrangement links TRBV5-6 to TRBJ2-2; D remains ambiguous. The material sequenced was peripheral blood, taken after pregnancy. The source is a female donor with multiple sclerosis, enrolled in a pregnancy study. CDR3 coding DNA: TGTGCCAGCAGCTTGCAGAAGATCTCCGGGGAGCTGTTTTTT. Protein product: CASSLQKISGELFF.